One and the same sample provided the 23 T cell receptor beta chains below, sequenced in a study of post-analysis software for immune sequencing data. Antigens for these TCRs are unknown. Libraries were made from TCR beta cDNA, and they carried unique molecular identifiers. TCRdb reprocessed the PCR reads via MiXCR and lists one record per CDR3 protein. Counted here are 650,000 to 850,000 distinct CDR3 sequences, about 50% occurring once; the ten biggest clones make up approximately 4.5%. Study-wide results and limits: Comparison of patients with controls showed five TRBV segments more frequent in patients, TRBV5-6, TRBV5-1 and TRBV20-1 among them.

Sequences were obtained from blood. The receptor source for this set is a girl aged 10-17 years with multiple sclerosis.

This clonotype was counted a few times. The CDR3 here is CASSSNGHTEAFF. CDR3 nucleotides: TGTGCCAGCAGTTCCAACGGGCACACTGAAGCTTTCTTT. The chain employs TRBV27 and TRBJ1-1; D not resolved. CDR1 is MNHEY, CDR2 SMNVEV, per germline (reference sequence). Trimming removed 4 bases at V and 3 bases at J, with 9 bases between. The CDR3 runs 13 residues.

Notes on this clonotype: Germline is not matched at one junction end, which may reflect a read error. The rearrangement links TRBV9 to TRBJ2-2; D is ambiguous. From germline, CDR1 is SGDLS and CDR2 YYNGEE. The CDR3 sequence is 15 residues long. Here the CDR3 DNA reads TGTGCCAGCAGCGTAGCGGTAGGGCTAACCGGGCAGCTGTTTTTT. Translating it yields CASSVAVGLTGQLFF.

The CDR3 loop reads CSVEPPGANVLTF. The CDR3 DNA follows: TGCAGCGTTGAACCCCCTGGGGCCAACGTCCTGACTTTC. The V and J genes are TRBV29-1 and TRBJ2-6; no firm D call. V lost 2 bases to trimming and J lost 2 bases, with 4 bases between them. Germline V gene data show CDR1 as SQVTM and CDR2 as ANQGSEA. This CDR3 has 13 residues.

There are many counts of this clonotype. The junction differs from germline at one of its ends, possibly a read error. V is TRBV5-1 and J is TRBJ1-2; 9 positions match TRBD1. This CDR3 spans 14 amino acids. Germline V gives CDR1 SGHRS, CDR2 YFSETQ. The CDR3 region is CASSLDRGNYGYTF. CDR3 sequence (DNA): TGTGCCAGCAGCTTAGACAGGGGGAACTATGGCTACACCTTC.

The rearrangement uses TRBV20-1 and TRBJ2-7, with 7 bases that match TRBD1. There are 12 residues in the CDR3. CDR1 DFQATT and CDR2 SNEGSKA come from the germline V gene (reference sequence). The CDR3 region has the DNA TGCAGGGCAAGACAGGGCTCCTACGAGCAGTACTTC. Protein product: CRARQGSYEQYF.

This clonotype was seen a handful of times. Compared with germline, one end of the junction differs, possibly owing to a read error. This sequence joins TRBV5-1 and TRBJ2-7, with 8 positions matching TRBD1. The CDR3 length is 15 residues. CDR1 is SGHRS, CDR2 YFSETQ, per germline. The CDR3 is CASSLGQGSSYERYF. CDR3 nucleotide sequence: TGCGCCAGCAGCTTGGGACAGGGGAGCTCCTACGAGCGGTACTTC.

V is TRBV2 and J is TRBJ2-2; D not certain. CDR3 length: 15 amino acids. V lost 8 bases, J lost 7 bases, and 20 bases lay in between. Germline CDR1 reads SNHLY; CDR2 reads FYNNEI. The CDR3 DNA reads TGTGCCAGCCTACGAGACCACGCTGATGGCGGGGAGCTGTTTTTT. It translates to CASLRDHADGGELFF.

This clonotype was seen only a few times. V gene TRBV15 combines with J gene TRBJ1-2; 8 nucleotides match TRBD1. Looked up from germline, CDR1 is LNHNV and CDR2 is YYDKDF (reference sequence). Unmatched junction bases numbered 6, after V lost 1 base and J lost 8 bases. The CDR3 totals 14 residues. The CDR3 region is CATSRAIGQGGYTF. The CDR3 DNA reads as TGTGCCACCAGCAGAGCTATAGGACAGGGCGGCTACACCTTC.

This chain joins TRBV12-3 or TRBV12-4 and TRBJ1-2; D uncertain. The CDR3 is made up of 13 amino acids. Trimming removed 4 bases from V and 7 bases from J, with 13 bases in between. For the CDR3, the DNA is TGTGCCAGCAGTTCCATCGCAGGTGGTGGCTACACCTTC. Its protein product is CASSSIAGGGYTF.

The chain combines TRBV29-1 with TRBJ2-7; TRBD1 agrees at 7 bases. The DNA end favors TRBJ2-5, so the J call may be wrong. The CDR3 spans 12 residues. Germline V gene sequence: CDR1 SQVTM, CDR2 ANQGSEA. For the CDR3, the DNA is TGCAGTGGTAAAGGACAGGAAGAGACCCAGTACTTC. It yields the protein CSGKGQEETQYF.

This clonotype was detected once. The chain joins TRBV15 to TRBJ2-5, with D tentatively TRBD1 (5 bases). The CDR3 consists of 12 residues. V lost 8 bases to trimming and J lost 4 bases, with 11 bases between them. Per the germline V gene, CDR1 is LNHNV and CDR2 is YYDKDF (reference sequence). In nucleotides, the CDR3 is TGTGCCACCCGGTTTGGGGCAGAGACCCAGTACTTC. Its translation is CATRFGAETQYF.

The CDR3 DNA reads as TGCGCCAGCAGCCGGGCAGGGGTTGGGGAGCCCCAGCATTTT. It specifies CASSRAGVGEPQHF. The genes are TRBV5-1 and TRBJ1-5, with D perhaps TRBD1 (6 bases). The CDR3 is made up of 14 amino acids. Germline V gene data show CDR1 as SGHRS and CDR2 as YFSETQ. V was pared by 4 bases and J by 8 bases, with 16 bases between.

The J gene is TRBJ2-3, the V gene TRBV6-4; 7 nucleotides align to TRBD1. Germline V gives CDR1 MRHNA, CDR2 SNTAGT. V was clipped by 2 bases and J by 8 bases; unmatched bases: 4. The CDR3 spans 13 residues. The CDR3 loop is CASSDIGGSTQYF. DNA of the CDR3: TGTGCCAGCAGTGACATAGGGGGCTCTACGCAGTATTTT.

This chain links TRBV12-3 or TRBV12-4 with TRBJ2-3; no reliable D call. V was trimmed by 8 bases and J by 5 bases, leaving 8 bases between them. The CDR3 has 11 residues. The CDR3 DNA reads as TGTGCCAGCGTGCGCGGAGATACGCAGTATTTT. This gives the protein CASVRGDTQYF.

The genes are TRBV6-1 and TRBJ2-7; 7 positions match TRBD1. Per germline, CDR1 MNHNS and CDR2 SASEGT. This CDR3 spans 14 amino acids. V lost 5 bases to trimming and J lost 2 bases; unmatched junction nucleotides: 6. The CDR3 is CASSIGTAAYEQYF. The CDR3 nucleotides are TGTGCCAGCAGTATAGGGACAGCCGCCTACGAGCAGTACTTC.

This clonotype was counted only a few times. The chain recombines TRBV20-1 with TRBJ2-7; no reliable D call. Germline-derived CDR1 and CDR2 are DFQATT and SNEGSKA (reference sequence). V was trimmed by 3 bases and J by 4 bases, leaving 10 bases between them. The CDR3 contains 12 residues. CDR3 in amino acids: CSARPSLYEQYF. CDR3 DNA: TGCAGTGCTAGGCCTTCTCTTTACGAGCAGTACTTC.

In this sample, this clonotype turned up once. The rearrangement links TRBV10-3 to TRBJ2-3, with 12 bases fitting TRBD2. V lost 0 bases, J lost 7 bases, and 8 bases stayed unmatched. There are 17 residues in the CDR3. The germline CDR1 and CDR2 sequences are ENHRY and SYGVKD. The chain's CDR3 is CAISESASGRAINTQYF. In DNA form, the CDR3 reads TGTGCCATCAGTGAGTCGGCTAGCGGGAGGGCCATAAATACGCAGTATTTT.

This chain links TRBV12-3 or TRBV12-4 with TRBJ1-5; unclear D gene. Trimming removed 8 bases from V and 10 bases from J, with 15 bases in between. The CDR3 runs to 12 residues. The CDR3 region is CASSSEPSPQHF. The CDR3 DNA follows: TGTGCCAGCTCAAGCGAGCCGTCCCCCCAGCATTTT.

This chain joins TRBV5-1 and TRBJ2-7, with 9 bases lining up with TRBD2. The better agreement between TRBJ2-1 and the DNA end casts doubt on the J call. The germline V gene has CDR1 SGHRS and CDR2 YFSETQ. This CDR3 spans 15 amino acids. This CDR3 is CASSLVGLANDEQFF. The DNA of the CDR3 is TGCGCCAGCAGCTTGGTGGGACTAGCTAACGATGAGCAGTTCTTC.

This sequence joins TRBV7-2 and TRBJ1-2; D is perhaps TRBD1 (6 bases). V lost 2 bases and J lost 4, with 11 bases in between. The CDR3 runs to 14 residues. The V gene's germline CDR1 is SGHTA and CDR2 FQGNSA. CDR3 nucleotide sequence: TGTGCCAGCAGCTTATGGGGGCCCCCCTATGGCTACACCTTC. It specifies CASSLWGPPYGYTF.

The gene calls are TRBV29-1 and TRBJ2-1, with 10 bases matching TRBD2. Trimming at V came to 2 bases and at J to 3 bases, leaving 10 bases not matched to a gene. The CDR3 is 17 amino acids. The germline gives CDR1 SQVTM, CDR2 ANQGSEA. The CDR3 region is CSVEQASGRFRYNEQFF. Written as DNA, the CDR3 is TGCAGCGTTGAACAGGCTAGCGGGAGATTTCGCTACAATGAGCAGTTCTTC.

CDR3 loop: CATTERGGWGYTF. In DNA, the CDR3 is TGTGCCACCACTGAGAGGGGGGGGTGGGGCTACACCTTC. V usage is TRBV24-1 and J usage is TRBJ1-2; D perhaps matches TRBD1 (6 bases). CDR1 is KGHDR and CDR2 is SFDVKD in the germline V gene. Deletions cut 8 bases from V and 8 bases from J, with 17 bases between. This CDR3 is 13 amino acids long.

The rearrangement uses TRBV5-1 and TRBJ1-4, with D hard to call. V lost 2 bases and J 8 bases, leaving 13 bases between the germline ends. The length of the CDR3 is 14 residues. The germline V gene has CDR1 SGHRS and CDR2 YFSETQ. The CDR3 is CASSFGSPEEKLFF. CDR3 sequence (DNA): TGCGCCAGCAGCTTTGGGTCGCCGGAGGAAAAACTGTTTTTT.